The 13 T cell receptor beta chains in this list originate from one sample, sequenced in a study of blood T cells in healthy people across ages (dated by TCRdb to about 2015). The method was 5' RACE. The listed sequencing device is Illumina HiSeq 2500. A second PCR of roughly 6 to 11 cycles was run with a J-beta primer mix and a sample-barcoded 5' primer. TCRdb's own reprocessing of the public reads used fastp at Q25 and MiXCR and kept productive beta chains. Each CDR3 protein gets just one entry, which takes the most common genes and DNA from the rows behind it. Within this sample are more than 650,000 distinct CDR3 sequences, with more than 25% of them counted one time only. The ten largest clones capture roughly 3.1% of the sample. These data also featured in a second study, about T cells of mothers and their children.

Sequences were obtained from blood. The origin of the receptors is a boy between 5 and 17 years old in good health.

The rearrangement joins TRBV3-1 to TRBJ2-6; D might be TRBD2 (5 bases). The CDR3 covers 17 residues. The V gene lost 4 bases and the J gene lost 2 bases, with 15 bases spanning the gap. The germline CDR1 and CDR2 sequences are LGHDT and YNNKEL (reference sequence). The CDR3 here is CASSPEGRQPGANVLTF. As DNA, the CDR3 is TGTGCCAGCAGCCCAGAGGGTCGACAACCTGGGGCCAACGTCCTGACTTTC.

The chain recombines TRBV20-1 with TRBJ2-5; TRBD1 matches at 9 bases. Per the germline V gene, CDR1 is DFQATT and CDR2 is SNEGSKA (reference sequence). V dropped 5 bases and J dropped 1; count of bases not matched to a gene: 2. The CDR3 length is 13 residues. CDR3: CSAGTGTQETQYF. CDR3 in DNA: TGCAGTGCTGGGACAGGGACCCAAGAGACCCAGTACTTC.

This chain uses TRBV12-3 or TRBV12-4 with TRBJ1-2; 9 bases align to TRBD1. The V segment lost 5 bases and the J segment 8 bases; nucleotides outside the gene matches: 12. The CDR3 sequence is 15 residues long. This CDR3 reads CASSPNHRGRPGYTF. CDR3 nucleotide sequence: TGTGCCAGCAGTCCCAACCACAGGGGGCGACCCGGCTACACCTTC.

V is TRBV6-5 and J is TRBJ2-7; 11 nucleotides agree with TRBD2. V gave up 4 bases and J gave up 6 bases; unmatched junction bases: 5. CDR1 is MNHEY, CDR2 SVGAGI, per germline. This CDR3 comprises 14 residues. DNA of the CDR3: TGTGCCAGCAGTTCTAGCGGGGGGCGGGGCGAGCAGTACTTC. This translates into CASSSSGGRGEQYF.

This clonotype was counted between two and nine times. The V gene is TRBV7-9, the J gene TRBJ2-7, with D maybe TRBD1 (5 bases). The CDR3 sequence is 14 residues long. V was pared by 5 bases and J by 2 bases, with 13 bases between. Germline CDR1 reads SEHNR; CDR2 reads FQNEAQ (reference sequence). The CDR3 DNA reads TGTGCCAGCAGCCCTACACAGGCAACCTACGAGCAGTACTTC. Translation gives CASSPTQATYEQYF. Supplemented by reference TRBV7-9 and TRBJ2-7, the full variable domain reads DTGVSQNPRHKITKRGQNVTFRCDPISEHNRLYWYRQTLGQGPEFLTYFQNEAQLEKSRLLSDRFSAERPKGSFSTLEIQRTEQGDSAMYLCASSPTQATYEQYFGPGTRLTVT.

The sample holds a few counts of this clonotype. The V gene is TRBV12-3 or TRBV12-4, the J gene TRBJ2-3; TRBD1 is a possible D gene (6 bases). The ends were cut back, 4 bases at V and 0 bases at J, with 14 bases in the middle. The CDR3 is 16 amino acids. CDR3 coding DNA: TGTGCCAGCAGTTCCCGGACAGTGGACAGCACAGATACGCAGTATTTT. This gives the protein CASSSRTVDSTDTQYF.

V usage is TRBV4-2 and J usage is TRBJ2-3; D gene ambiguous. In germline, CDR1 is LGHNA, CDR2 YNFKEQ. This CDR3 is built from 14 residues. With 4 bases removed from V and 4 bases from J, the gap between germline ends came to 12 bases. Here the CDR3 DNA reads TGTGCCAGCAGCCCCCTCGGCCGCCCAGATACGCAGTATTTT. It translates to CASSPLGRPDTQYF.

This clonotype has just a few counts. The chain has TRBV7-2 and TRBJ2-3, with 8 bases lining up with TRBD2. CDR1 SGHTA and CDR2 FQGNSA come from the germline V gene. With V trimmed by 3 bases and J by 5 bases, 4 bases remained unmatched. CDR3 length: 14 amino acids. The CDR3 loop is CASSFNGGEDTQYF. The CDR3 region has the DNA TGTGCCAGCAGCTTTAACGGGGGGGAAGATACGCAGTATTTT.

A few counts support this clonotype. V gene TRBV19 combines with J gene TRBJ2-7; 7 positions match TRBD1. Trimming cost V 7 bases and J 2 bases; bases outside gene matches: 5. Germline CDR1 and CDR2: LNHDA and SQIVND (reference sequence). The CDR3 is 13 amino acids. CDR3 protein: CASKTTGTYEQYF. The CDR3, as DNA: TGTGCCAGTAAAACGACAGGGACCTACGAGCAGTACTTC. The whole variable domain, filled in from reference TRBV19 and TRBJ2-7, reads DGGITQSPKYLFRKEGQNVTLSCEQNLNHDAMYWYRQDPGQGLRLIYYSQIVNDFQKGDIAEGYSVSREKKESFPLTVTSAQKNPTAFYLCASKTTGTYEQYFGPGTRLTVT.

This clonotype has a count of ten or more. The chain recombines TRBV7-3 with TRBJ2-5; D unclear. Germline CDR1 reads SGHTA; CDR2 reads FQGTGA. Trimming shortened V by 3 bases and J by 0 bases, and 5 bases separated the two germline ends. The CDR3 is 13 residues long. CDR3 DNA: TGTGCCAGCAGCTTCCGGGACCAAGAGACCCAGTACTTC. Protein sequence: CASSFRDQETQYF.

This clonotype turned up a few times. This sequence joins TRBV20-1 and TRBJ1-5, with D possibly being TRBD1 (5 bases). CDR3 length: 14 amino acids. Trimming stripped 2 bases from V and 3 bases from J, with 11 bases between. Looked up from germline, CDR1 is DFQATT and CDR2 is SNEGSKA (reference sequence). The CDR3 bases are TGCAGTGCTAGAAACCAGGGAGACAATCAGCCCCAGCATTTT. It is translated as CSARNQGDNQPQHF.

The rearrangement joins TRBV28 to TRBJ2-7, with TRBD1 matching over 9 bases. The CDR3 length is 14 residues. CDR1 MDHEN and CDR2 SYDVKM come from the germline V gene. J was trimmed by 5 bases and V by 3 bases; bases with no gene match: 5. CDR3 in DNA: TGTGCCAGCAGTTTGGGGGACAGGGTCGACGAGCAGTACTTC. Translation: CASSLGDRVDEQYF.

At least ten counts were recorded for this clonotype. The chain employs TRBV29-1 and TRBJ2-5; D ambiguous. This CDR3 has 10 amino acids. Germline-derived CDR1 and CDR2 are SQVTM and ANQGSEA. The V gene lost 1 base and the J gene lost 5 bases, with 2 bases spanning the gap. The chain's CDR3 is CSVEGETQYF. The DNA for the CDR3 is TGCAGCGTTGAAGGGGAGACCCAGTACTTC.